A selection of T cell receptor beta chains follows, all from one sample in a study of blood T cell repertoires in COVID-19. Using immunoSEQ multiplex PCR, the repertoire was profiled, and TCRdb retains in-frame clones only, with some absent. The sample yields roughly 280,000 clones, around 83% seen once. Material: peripheral blood. Source of these receptors: a man aged 18 to 35 with active or convalescent COVID-19. The CDR3 runs from the conserved cysteine through the conserved F or W. The D gene is left open where the match is weak. Clone size, where shown, is once, few, many, or a class for clones that have expanded.

D gene	CDR3 length	clone size	V gene	J gene	CDR3 protein	CDR3 DNA
-	13	-	TRBV11-2	TRBJ2-3	CASSLEIRTEKYF	TGTGCCAGCAGCTTAGAGATAAGGACAGAAAAGTATTTT
TRBD2	16	-	TRBV24-1	TRBJ2-2	CATSDLAGGLTGELFF	TGTGCCACCAGTGATTTGGCGGGGGGCCTCACCGGGGAGCTGTTTTTT
TRBD2	15	-	TRBV7-9	TRBJ2-3	CASSFTGTRTDTQYF	TGTGCCAGCAGCTTCACCGGGACTAGGACAGATACGCAGTATTTT
-	16	-	TRBV6-2/TRBV6-3	TRBJ1-1	CASSLPEEGSGTEAFF	TGTGCCAGCAGCCTCCCGGAGGAGGGTTCGGGCACTGAAGCTTTCTTT
TRBD1	16	-	TRBV5-4	TRBJ2-2	CASSLVGTGGAVELFF	TGTGCCAGCAGCTTAGTTGGGACAGGGGGCGCGGTGGAGCTGTTTTTT
-	15	-	TRBV5-4	TRBJ1-4	CASSLAGSLNEKLFF	TGTGCCAGCAGCTTGGCGGGGAGTCTGAATGAAAAACTGTTTTTT
-	15	many	TRBV5-1	TRBJ2-7	CASSLDTLQGYEQYF	TGCGCCAGCAGCTTGGACACCCTCCAGGGGTACGAGCAGTACTTC
-	12	-	TRBV30	TRBJ1-5	CAWSPRGQPQHF	TGTGCCTGGAGTCCCCGGGGTCAGCCCCAGCATTTT
TRBD2	17	-	TRBV5-1	TRBJ2-1	CASSVEGGRGAYNEQFF	TGCGCCAGCAGCGTTGAGGGCGGACGGGGGGCCTACAATGAGCAGTTCTTC
TRBD1	16	-	TRBV7-2	TRBJ2-7	CASSQRPGQGDYEQYF	TGTGCCAGCAGCCAAAGGCCGGGACAGGGGGACTACGAGCAGTACTTC
-	15	-	TRBV5-1	TRBJ2-1	CASSLLLQKNNEQFF	TGCGCCAGCAGCTTGTTGTTACAGAAGAACAATGAGCAGTTCTTC
-	14	-	TRBV5-6	TRBJ1-5	CASSLTGSNQPQHF	TGTGCCAGCAGCCTAACGGGGAGCAATCAGCCCCAGCATTTT
TRBD2	13	-	TRBV27	TRBJ2-7	CASAGGGSNEQYF	TGTGCCAGCGCTGGGGGGGGGTCGAACGAGCAGTACTTC
-	16	medium-sized	TRBV28	TRBJ2-5	CASSFQIPGYSETQYF	TGTGCCAGCAGTTTCCAGATCCCGGGATACTCAGAGACCCAGTACTTC
-	15	few	TRBV7-9	TRBJ2-1	CASRKLDSSYNEQFF	TGTGCCAGCAGAAAACTCGATAGCTCCTACAATGAGCAGTTCTTC
-	12	-	TRBV27	TRBJ1-5	CASTPGIQPQHF	TGTGCCAGCACCCCAGGGATCCAGCCCCAGCATTTT
-	16	once	TRBV6-1	TRBJ2-5	CASSDMTSAYQETQYF	TGTGCCAGCAGTGATATGACTTCAGCGTATCAAGAGACCCAGTACTTC